These 23 T cell receptor beta chains were sequenced from one sample in a study of beta chain features in type 1 diabetes. Sequencing targeted expressed TCRB transcripts, as all isolated RNA had been reverse transcribed. Profiling relied on immunoSEQ multiplex PCR, and the TCRdb table lists in-frame clones only, not all of them. The sample consists of around 430,000 clones, around 30% of them appearing once. The sequenced sample consisted of naive CD4+ T cells from blood. The receptors stem from a man between 18 and 35 years old in good health.

The chain's CDR3 is CSVDSHSYGYTF. The CDR3 DNA reads as TGCAGCGTTGATTCCCACAGCTATGGCTACACCTTC. The chain has TRBV29-1 and TRBJ1-2; no definite D call. CDR3 length: 12 residues. Trimming shortened V by 3 bases and J by 4 bases, and 9 bases separated the two germline ends. Per the germline V gene, CDR1 is SQVTM and CDR2 is ANQGSEA. Full variable domain (remainder filled in from reference TRBV29-1 and TRBJ1-2): SAVISQKPSRDICQRGTSLTIQCQVDSQVTMMFWYRQQPGQSLTLIATANQGSEATYESGFVIDKFPISRPNLTFSTLTVSNMSPEDSSIYLCSVDSHSYGYTFGSGTRLTVV.

The chain links TRBV5-1 to TRBJ2-2; 7 bases are a match to TRBD1. Germline loops: CDR1 SGHRS, CDR2 YFSETQ. The CDR3 has 15 residues. After removal of 2 bases from V and 3 bases from J, the junction contained 4 bases not matched to a gene. The CDR3 sequence: CASSFGTVDTGELFF. In DNA form, the CDR3 reads TGCGCCAGCAGCTTCGGGACAGTGGACACCGGGGAGCTGTTTTTT.

The V and J genes are TRBV11-2 and TRBJ1-1; D not certain. The CDR3 has 14 amino acids. V was pared by 1 base and J by 4 bases, with 10 bases between. Germline V gene data show CDR1 as SGHAT and CDR2 as FQNNGV. DNA of the CDR3: TGTGCCAGCAGCTTAGGGAGAGGAGTCACTGAAGCTTTCTTT. Protein: CASSLGRGVTEAFF.

This sequence joins TRBV5-1 and TRBJ2-1; D uncertain. The CDR3 is 11 amino acids. Between the trimmed V and J ends, which lost 2 bases and 9 bases, there was a span of 6 bases. Looked up from germline, CDR1 is SGHRS and CDR2 is YFSETQ. This chain's CDR3 is CASSFMLEQFF. The DNA for the CDR3 is TGCGCCAGCAGCTTTATGCTTGAGCAGTTCTTC.

This clone was observed a few times. The chain recombines TRBV7-9 with TRBJ1-1; a possible D gene is TRBD1 (6 bases). The V gene lost 1 base and the J gene lost 0 bases, with 9 bases spanning the gap. In germline, CDR1 is SEHNR, CDR2 FQNEAQ (reference sequence). The CDR3 covers 15 residues. CDR3 residues: CASSLGGQMNTEAFF. The DNA for the CDR3 is TGTGCCAGCAGCTTAGGCGGACAGATGAACACTGAAGCTTTCTTT.

This clone was detected a few times. The chain links TRBV4-1 to TRBJ2-2; 10 bases are a match to TRBD1. CDR3 length: 15 residues. V gave up 4 bases and J gave up 6 bases; unmatched junction bases: 5. Germline CDR1 and CDR2: MGHRA and YSYEKL. This CDR3 is CASSPWDRGAGELFF. The CDR3 coding sequence is TGCGCCAGCAGCCCTTGGGACAGGGGCGCCGGGGAGCTGTTTTTT.

This chain connects TRBV7-9 to TRBJ2-1, with D maybe TRBD1 (5 bases). Germline lookup yields CDR1 SEHNR and CDR2 FQNEAQ (reference sequence). The CDR3 loop spans 16 amino acids. V shed 0 bases and J shed 8 bases, with 17 bases lying between them. CDR3 residues: CASSLAGLEVLHEQFF. The CDR3 bases are TGTGCCAGCAGCTTAGCGGGGCTAGAGGTCTTACATGAGCAGTTCTTC. Full variable domain (outside the CDR3, taken from reference TRBV7-9 and TRBJ2-1): DTGVSQNPRHKITKRGQNVTFRCDPISEHNRLYWYRQTLGQGPEFLTYFQNEAQLEKSRLLSDRFSAERPKGSFSTLEIQRTEQGDSAMYLCASSLAGLEVLHEQFFGPGTRLTVL.

This clone occurred a few times. In DNA form, the CDR3 reads TGCGCCAGCAGCCATAGCGGGAGCTCCTACAATGAGCAGTTCTTC. Translated, it gives CASSHSGSSYNEQFF. The chain combines TRBV4-3 with TRBJ2-1; 9 nucleotides align to TRBD2. J was trimmed by 0 bases and V by 3 bases; bases with no gene match: 0. The germline V gene encodes CDR1 LGHNA and CDR2 YSLEER. The CDR3 length is 15 residues.

This chain connects TRBV18 to TRBJ2-7; 9 bases match TRBD1. The CDR3 is 13 amino acids. The germline CDR1 and CDR2 sequences are KGHSH and LQKENI. Trimming took 2 bases from V and 5 from J; bases not matched to a gene: 1. CDR3 loop: CASSPRTGDEQYF. The CDR3, as DNA: TGTGCCAGCTCACCAAGGACAGGGGACGAGCAGTACTTC.

This chain connects TRBV7-2 to TRBJ2-1; 8 bases agree with TRBD1. CDR1 and CDR2 from the germline V gene are SGHTA and FQGNSA. The ends lost 5 bases at V and 5 bases at J; junction bases unmatched: 5. The CDR3 has 14 amino acids. The CDR3 coding sequence is TGTGCCAGCAGCCCCAGACAGGGGAACAATGAGCAGTTCTTC. The encoded protein is CASSPRQGNNEQFF.

This CDR3 reads CASRRNSGTRTYEQYF. As DNA, the CDR3 is TGTGCCAGCAGAAGAAATTCCGGGACAAGGACCTACGAGCAGTACTTC. The chain recombines TRBV27 with TRBJ2-7; a possible D gene is TRBD1 (6 bases). CDR3 size: 16 residues. Germline CDR1 is MNHEY and CDR2 is SMNVEV (reference sequence). Trimming took off 6 bases at V and 2 bases at J, with 20 bases between the two ends.

A note on this clone: Additional DNA sequences in this sample encode the identical CDR3. The chain has TRBV29-1 and TRBJ2-6, with D unresolved. Trimming shortened V by 6 bases and J by 0 bases, and 9 bases separated the two germline ends. From germline, CDR1 is SQVTM and CDR2 ANQGSEA. The CDR3 is 14 amino acids. The CDR3 loop is CSVDTRSGANVLTF. CDR3 DNA: TGCAGCGTGGATACCCGCTCTGGGGCCAACGTCCTGACTTTC.

V gene TRBV10-3 combines with J gene TRBJ2-7, with 7 positions matching TRBD1. This CDR3 has 12 residues. Germline assignment: CDR1 ENHRY and CDR2 SYGVKD. The ends lost 6 bases at V and 4 bases at J; junction bases unmatched: 3. CDR3: CAIRTQGYEQYF. CDR3 DNA: TGTGCCATCAGAACACAGGGGTACGAGCAGTACTTC.

This clone was recorded a few times. This chain links TRBV16 with TRBJ2-2; D remains ambiguous. The CDR3 runs to 13 residues. V dropped 7 bases and J dropped 3 bases, with 9 bases sitting between them. Germline V gives CDR1 KGHSY, CDR2 FQNENV. DNA of the CDR3: TGTGCCAGCAAGGCAGCCTACACCGGGGAGCTGTTTTTT. Translation: CASKAAYTGELFF.

This clone was seen a handful of times. Other nucleotide sequences from this sample produce the same CDR3. The chain combines TRBV9 with TRBJ2-3; the D gene is possibly TRBD2 (5 bases). The CDR3 is 15 amino acids. Germline CDR1 SGDLS, CDR2 YYNGEE. The V gene lost 0 bases and the J gene lost 1 base, with 9 bases spanning the gap. Here the CDR3 DNA reads TGTGCCAGCAGCGTAGTTGGTAGCGGCACAGATACGCAGTATTTT. Amino acid sequence: CASSVVGSGTDTQYF.

This clone has only a few counts. The rearrangement links TRBV7-9 to TRBJ1-5; D gene unclear. CDR1 and CDR2 from the germline V gene are SEHNR and FQNEAQ (reference sequence). V shed 1 base and J shed 4 bases, with 11 bases lying between them. The CDR3 sequence is 15 residues long. This chain's CDR3 is CASSLEGLGNQPQHF. CDR3 coding DNA: TGTGCCAGCAGCTTAGAGGGTTTAGGTAATCAGCCCCAGCATTTT.

The sample holds a few counts of this clone. The rearrangement links TRBV29-1 to TRBJ1-1; a weak D match, TRBD1 (5 bases). This CDR3 comprises 13 residues. The V and J ends lost 7 bases and 1 base respectively, with 13 bases between them. Germline values: CDR1 SQVTM, CDR2 ANQGSEA. CDR3 DNA: TGCAGCGCCCAGGGACGGACGAACACTGAAGCTTTCTTT. Translating it yields CSAQGRTNTEAFF.

This clone was seen just once. J is TRBJ2-1 and V is TRBV5-4; 9 bases fit TRBD1. This CDR3 region has 15 residues. Losses at the gene ends were 0 bases for V and 2 bases for J; bases not matched to a gene: 0. Germline CDR1 and CDR2: SGHNT and YYREEE (reference sequence). The CDR3: CASSLGTGAYNEQFF. The CDR3 nucleotides are TGTGCCAGCAGCTTGGGGACAGGGGCCTACAATGAGCAGTTCTTC.

This clone was detected only a few times. The chain carries TRBV20-1 and TRBJ2-3, with 7 bases aligning to TRBD2. V lost 1 base and J lost 9; bases outside the gene matches: 1. CDR1 DFQATT and CDR2 SNEGSKA come from the germline V gene (reference sequence). The CDR3 is made up of 11 amino acids. CDR3 coding DNA: TGCAGTGCTAGAGTTAGCGGGACGCAGTATTTT. Its protein is CSARVSGTQYF.

This clone occurred a few times. V usage is TRBV30 and J usage is TRBJ2-7; 7 bases line up with TRBD1. Per germline, CDR1 GTSNPN and CDR2 SVGIG (reference sequence). The V gene end was trimmed by 2 bases and the J gene end by 0 bases; junction bases not matched to a gene: 7. The length of the CDR3 is 15 residues. The CDR3 loop reads CAWSRDSQSSYEQYF. Written as DNA, the CDR3 is TGTGCCTGGAGTCGGGACAGTCAGAGCTCCTACGAGCAGTACTTC.

This clone was found a few times. The V call is TRBV7-3, the J call TRBJ2-1; D not certain. Looked up from germline, CDR1 is SGHTA and CDR2 is FQGTGA. CDR3 length: 12 residues. V lost 4 bases to trimming and J lost 6 bases, with 7 bases between them. The CDR3 reads CASSSTFNEQFF. The DNA of the CDR3 is TGTGCCAGCAGCTCGACCTTCAATGAGCAGTTCTTC.

The chain joins TRBV25-1 to TRBJ2-7; TRBD1 aligns across 8 bases. V lost 6 bases and J lost 5; bases outside the gene matches: 12. The CDR3 has 15 residues. CDR1 is MGHDK and CDR2 is SYGVNS in the germline V gene. CDR3 protein: CASSATRGQRDEQYF. CDR3 bases: TGTGCCAGCAGCGCTACCAGGGGGCAGCGTGACGAGCAGTACTTC.

J is TRBJ2-1 and V is TRBV2; possibly TRBD1 for D (6 bases). Trimming removed 7 bases from V and 10 bases from J, with 20 bases in between. The CDR3 contains 14 residues. Germline lookup yields CDR1 SNHLY and CDR2 FYNNEI. The CDR3 spells CASTKETGVKEQFF. DNA for the CDR3: TGTGCCAGCACCAAAGAGACAGGAGTCAAGGAGCAGTTCTTC.